The 27 T cell receptor beta chains presented below share a single source sample, sequenced in a study of T cells in severe cutaneous drug reactions. The donors had carbamazepine-induced Stevens-Johnson syndrome or toxic epidermal necrolysis. The iRepertoire multiplex PCR system with TCR subtype-specific primers built both bulk and single-cell libraries. Following a re-call of the multiplex PCR reads, TCRdb has one entry per CDR3 protein and lacks DNA. Here the sample table reports about 6,600 distinct CDR3 sequences. What was sequenced was cells from a skin blister. These receptor sequences come from a human donor with toxic epidermal necrolysis, a severe cutaneous drug reaction.

This chain uses TRBV7-9 with TRBJ1-2; the TCRdb D gene call, TRBD1, has no DNA to confirm it. This CDR3 has 14 residues. CDR1 SEHNR and CDR2 FQNEAQ come from the germline V gene (reference sequence). CDR3 sequence reads: CASSSLTGSDGYTF.

This chain uses TRBV28 with TRBJ2-7; TCRdb reports TRBD2, a call that lacks DNA to check it against. Germline-derived CDR1 and CDR2 are MDHEN and SYDVKM. This CDR3 has 13 residues. CDR3 sequence reads: CAHGLAASSEQYF.

The chain combines TRBV19 with TRBJ1-1; the D call of TRBD1 rests on TCRdb alone, since no DNA is present to check it. This CDR3 has 14 residues. The germline CDR1 and CDR2 sequences are LNHDA and SQIVND (reference sequence). This CDR3 reads CASSMDRGNTEAFF.

V and J are TRBV28 and TRBJ1-1. Germline loops: CDR1 MDHEN, CDR2 SYDVKM. The CDR3 has 14 residues. CDR3 region: CASSSPGGPGEAFF.

This sequence joins TRBV2 and TRBJ2-1; TCRdb reports TRBD2, a call that lacks DNA to check it against. Germline lookup yields CDR1 SNHLY and CDR2 FYNNEI. The CDR3 loop spans 21 amino acids. The CDR3 is CASRDPRGTSDLLQSYNEQFF.

The chain links TRBV6-5 to TRBJ2-1. CDR1 is MNHEY, CDR2 SVGAGI, per germline. CDR3 size: 13 residues. This CDR3 is CASSYRRASEQFF.

The chain uses TRBV20-1 and TRBJ2-1; TCRdb outputs TRBD2, but without DNA this stays unchecked. The CDR3 is 15 residues long. Germline CDR1 DFQATT, CDR2 SNEGSKA (reference sequence). The CDR3 sequence is CSANHGTSGSNEQFF.

The CDR3 reads CASQKIGTRGRDTQYF. The V and J genes are TRBV28 and TRBJ2-3; checking the TCRdb D call of TRBD2 is not possible without DNA. The CDR3 contains 16 residues. Germline assignment: CDR1 MDHEN and CDR2 SYDVKM.

The chain carries TRBV27 and TRBJ2-1; TCRdb indicates TRBD1, and absent DNA this call remains unverified. The germline V gene encodes CDR1 MNHEY and CDR2 SMNVEV (reference sequence). CDR3 length: 13 amino acids. CDR3 in amino acids: CASMSGQNNEQFF.

This sequence joins TRBV28 and TRBJ2-1; TCRdb reports TRBD2, a call that lacks DNA to check it against. The CDR3 length is 18 residues. The germline V gene has CDR1 MDHEN and CDR2 SYDVKM. The CDR3 reads CASSLFAGGGDGYNEQFF.

By frequency, this clonotype registers medium-sized. The rearrangement joins TRBV12-3 or TRBV12-4 to TRBJ1-4; absent DNA, TCRdb's TRBD1 call cannot be checked. The CDR3 has 11 amino acids. The chain's CDR3 is CASSGGEKLFF.

Here the CDR3 reads CASHGTSNTGELFF. J is TRBJ2-2 and V is TRBV28; TCRdb's D gene call, TRBD2, goes unchecked for lack of DNA. The CDR3 has 14 residues. Germline V gene sequence: CDR1 MDHEN, CDR2 SYDVKM.

By frequency, this clonotype is medium-sized. This chain connects TRBV28 to TRBJ2-7; TCRdb reports TRBD1, a call that lacks DNA to check it against. Per the germline V gene, CDR1 is MDHEN and CDR2 is SYDVKM. The CDR3 spans 14 residues. The CDR3 protein is CASSLGGIFYEQYF.

Measured by frequency, this clonotype is medium-sized. The chain employs TRBV2 and TRBJ2-1; TCRdb's D call of TRBD2 is untestable without DNA. Germline CDR1 SNHLY, CDR2 FYNNEI. The CDR3 covers 15 residues. The CDR3 region is CASPPQTAGGYEQFF.

The V and J genes are TRBV27 and TRBJ2-2; without DNA, the TCRdb call of TRBD1 cannot be checked. Germline assignment: CDR1 MNHEY and CDR2 SMNVEV (reference sequence). There are 12 residues in the CDR3. The CDR3 spells CASTDTGGELFF.

This sequence joins TRBV6-6 and TRBJ1-2. Per the germline V gene, CDR1 is MNHNY and CDR2 is SVGAGI (reference sequence). The CDR3 sequence is 16 residues long. The CDR3 sequence: CASSYWYEISGYGYTF.

The rearrangement uses TRBV20-1 and TRBJ2-7; lacking DNA, the TRBD2 call made by TCRdb goes unchecked. The CDR3 runs to 14 residues. CDR1 and CDR2 (germline): DFQATT, SNEGSKA (reference sequence). The CDR3: CSARSLSGSYEQYF.

The chain employs TRBV27 and TRBJ2-3. The CDR3 consists of 11 residues. The germline V gene encodes CDR1 MNHEY and CDR2 SMNVEV (reference sequence). This CDR3 reads CASSRTGTQYF.

This rearrangement joins TRBV27 to TRBJ1-4; TCRdb gives TRBD1 as the D gene, but with no DNA this cannot be confirmed. CDR3 length: 16 residues. Germline CDR1 is MNHEY and CDR2 is SMNVEV (reference sequence). CDR3 loop: CASSDYTGPPNEKLFF.

The chain links TRBV15 to TRBJ2-7; TCRdb's assignment of TRBD1 cannot be checked, as there is no DNA. This CDR3 region has 16 residues. CDR1 and CDR2 from the germline V gene are LNHNV and YYDKDF (reference sequence). CDR3 loop: CATSRIPGDNSYEQYF.

The chain combines TRBV30 with TRBJ2-2; TCRdb calls TRBD1, which cannot be checked without DNA. CDR1 is GTSNPN, CDR2 SVGIG, per germline (reference sequence). This CDR3 is 14 amino acids long. CDR3 amino acids: CAWSVRGGTGELFF. The full variable domain, rest sourced from reference TRBV30 and TRBJ2-2, is SQTIHQWPATLVQPVGSPLSLECTVEGTSNPNLYWYRQAAGRGLQLLFYSVGIGQISSEVPQNLSASRPQDRQFILSSKKLLLSDSGFYLCAWSVRGGTGELFFGEGSRLTVL.

Its frequency marks this clonotype as medium-sized. V usage is TRBV12-3 or TRBV12-4 and J usage is TRBJ1-3. The CDR3 totals 12 residues. The chain's CDR3 is CASTSGGNTIYF.

V and J are TRBV2 and TRBJ2-7; TCRdb gives TRBD2 as the D gene, but with no DNA this cannot be confirmed. This CDR3 region has 14 residues. The germline CDR1 and CDR2 sequences are SNHLY and FYNNEI. CDR3 in amino acids: CASSPSGRSAEQYF. Full variable domain (missing parts from reference TRBV2 and TRBJ2-7): EPEVTQTPSHQVTQMGQEVILRCVPISNHLYFYWYRQILGQKVEFLVSFYNNEISEKSEIFDDQFSVERPDGSNFTLKIRSTKLEDSAMYFCASSPSGRSAEQYFGPGTRLTVT.

V gene TRBV7-9 combines with J gene TRBJ2-2; the TCRdb D gene call, TRBD1, has no DNA to confirm it. The CDR3 runs to 14 residues. CDR1 and CDR2 (germline): SEHNR, FQNEAQ (reference sequence). CDR3 amino acids: CASSHGMNTGELFF.

The chain links TRBV20-1 to TRBJ2-1. The CDR3 is made up of 15 amino acids. CDR1 is DFQATT and CDR2 is SNEGSKA in the germline V gene (reference sequence). The CDR3 sequence is CSARVHGYSYNEQFF.

The rearrangement joins TRBV14 to TRBJ1-5; TCRdb lists TRBD1, though no DNA is available to test this call. There are 15 residues in the CDR3. Germline V lookup: CDR1 SGHDN, CDR2 FVKESK. The CDR3 loop reads CASSGGQKSNQPQHF. The complete variable domain, with remaining parts taken from reference TRBV14 and TRBJ1-5, reads EAGVTQFPSHSVIEKGQTVTLRCDPISGHDNLYWYRRVMGKEIKFLLHFVKESKQDESGMPNNRFLAERTGGTYSTLKVQPAELEDSGVYFCASSGGQKSNQPQHFGDGTRLSIL.

The rearrangement joins TRBV13 to TRBJ1-1; TCRdb outputs TRBD1, but without DNA this stays unchecked. The CDR3 is made up of 15 amino acids. Looked up from germline, CDR1 is PRHDT and CDR2 is FYEKMQ (reference sequence). CDR3 residues: CASSLEGVLNTEAFF.